This T cell receptor beta chain was captured in a study of tumour-infiltrating T cells in Burkitt lymphoma. In the study overall: Overall and progression-free survival were predicted by productive clonality.

Repertoires were generated with immunoSEQ multiplex PCR, while TCRdb's copy carries only in-frame clones and drops some. The sample yields under 8,000 clones, roughly a sixth seen once. Sequencing input: tumor tissue. This TCR derives from a human donor with diffuse large B-cell lymphoma.

The CDR3 region is CSAGGGNSYGYTF. The CDR3 DNA sequence: TGCAGCGCCGGGGGGGGGAACAGCTATGGCTACACCTTC. V is TRBV29-1 and J is TRBJ1-2; D may be TRBD1 (5 bases). There are 13 residues in the CDR3. Per germline, CDR1 SQVTM and CDR2 ANQGSEA. V was clipped by 7 bases and J by 4 bases, with 16 bases between them.